This TCR beta chain came from a study of T cell repertoires in cytomegalovirus infection. Across the whole study: Public TCR beta signatures indicated both CMV infection and matching HLA type.

Points from the study as a whole: Ex vivo, HLA-C-restricted CMV-specific TCR beta clonotypes prevailed over the rest of the response.

TCRdb itself ran the reads through MiXCR, one entry per CDR3 protein. Of around 490,000 distinct CDR3 sequences detected, 26% appear once; the ten largest clones hold less than 15%. In its sample, this clonotype was seen a few times. Its antigen remains unidentified. This receptor was obtained from a human donor in good health (CMV status not recorded). Some clones in this sample may be carry-over from other donors' samples. The source material was PBMCs.

The DNA of the CDR3 is TGTGCCAGCTCACCTACAGGACAGGAAGAGACCCAGTACTTC. Translation gives CASSPTGQEETQYF. The V and J genes are TRBV18 and TRBJ2-5, with 7 bases that match TRBD1. The CDR3 is made up of 14 amino acids. Germline CDR1 reads KGHSH; CDR2 reads LQKENI. With 3 bases clipped from V and 3 bases from J, the junction kept 4 bases outside the gene matches. Together with reference TRBV18 and TRBJ2-5, the CDR3 gives the full variable domain: NAGVMQNPRHLVRRRGQEARLRCSPMKGHSHVYWYRQLPEEGLKFMVYLQKENIIDESGMPKERFSAEFPKEGPSILRIQQVVRGDSAAYFCASSPTGQEETQYFGPGTRLLVL.